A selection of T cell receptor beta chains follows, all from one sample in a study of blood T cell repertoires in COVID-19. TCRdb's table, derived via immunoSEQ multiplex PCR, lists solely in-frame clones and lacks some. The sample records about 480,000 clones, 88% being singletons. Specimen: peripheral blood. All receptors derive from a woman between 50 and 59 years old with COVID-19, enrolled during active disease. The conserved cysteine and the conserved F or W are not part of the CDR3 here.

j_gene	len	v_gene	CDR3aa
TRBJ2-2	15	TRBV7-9	ASSLELLIVNTGELF
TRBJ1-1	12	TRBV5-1	ASSLGQQNTEAF
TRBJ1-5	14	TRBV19	ASRGTDRGRNQPQH
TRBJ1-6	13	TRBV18	ASSLGTAYNSPLH
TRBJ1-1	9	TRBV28	ASLIGEGAF
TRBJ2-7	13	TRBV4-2	ASSQEGQGEYEQY
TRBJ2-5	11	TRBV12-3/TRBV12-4	ASTPGGEETQY
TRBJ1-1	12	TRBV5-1	ASSGTGLNTEAF
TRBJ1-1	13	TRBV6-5	ASRPGQGSRTEAF
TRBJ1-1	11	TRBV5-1	ASSLGRGTEAF
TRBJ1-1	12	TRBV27	ASIPGQGNTEAF
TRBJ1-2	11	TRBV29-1	SVMTGGGYGYT
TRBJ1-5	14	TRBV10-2	ASSVGTRVSNQPQH
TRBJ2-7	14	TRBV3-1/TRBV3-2	ASSPDRRGVSYEQY
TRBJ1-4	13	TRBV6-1	ASSDGQGLAEKLF
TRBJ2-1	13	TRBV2	ASSPRTSGGSEQF
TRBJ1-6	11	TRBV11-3	ASSHSYNSPLH
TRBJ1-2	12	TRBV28	ASSSGDGVYGYT
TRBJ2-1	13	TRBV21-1	ATWNGGHVPHEQF
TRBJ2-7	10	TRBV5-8	ASSSSRYEQY
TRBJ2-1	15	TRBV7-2	ASSLALTSGGWNEQF
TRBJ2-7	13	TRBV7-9	ASSSGGTVKYEQY
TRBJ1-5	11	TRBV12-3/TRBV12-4	ASSEGRFEAQH
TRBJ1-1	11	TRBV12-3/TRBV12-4	ASTPDRDTEAF
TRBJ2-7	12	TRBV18	ASSPPRDSYEQY
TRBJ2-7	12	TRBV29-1	SVGLGGASYEQY
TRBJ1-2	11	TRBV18	ASSREGSYGYT
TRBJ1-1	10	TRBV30	AWSEIGGEAF
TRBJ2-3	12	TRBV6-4	ASSQRPHTDTQY
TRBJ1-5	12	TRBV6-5	ASSATGYNQPQH
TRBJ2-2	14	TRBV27	ASGGLAGVSQGELF